This T cell receptor beta chain comes out of a study of T cells in Graves' hyperthyroidism and ophthalmopathy. The junction had 7 bases not matched to a gene; V was cut back by 6 bases and J by 9 bases. This CDR3 has 14 residues. Germline lookup yields CDR1 WNHNN and CDR2 SYGVQD (reference sequence). RNA transcripts provided the source from which TCR beta CDR3 regions were amplified. RT-PCR in the first round (using the HTBI primer set) targeted the TCR CDR3. TCRdb reprocessed the multiplex PCR reads via MiXCR and lists one record per CDR3 protein. The repertoire holds 300,000 to 400,000 distinct CDR3 sequences, with about 14% as singletons. Remarks on this clonotype: The target antigen is unknown.

Whole-study results and caveats: Separating ophthalmopathy from stable hyperthyroidism was achieved by a 13 V-J model.

The patients, who ranged from 18 to 65 in age, presented with newly diagnosed hyperthyroidism lasting under 2 months. Exclusion followed for patients with uncontrolled infection, other autoimmune disease, pregnancy or lactation. The receptor's source is a woman aged 60-70 years with Graves' hyperthyroidism. The chain carries TRBV10-1 and TRBJ2-1, with 11 bases matching TRBD2. The material sequenced was blood. For the CDR3, the DNA is TGCGCCAGCAGCCCCGGGACTAGCGGCTTTGAGCAGTTCTTC. Translated: CASSPGTSGFEQFF.